These T cell receptor beta chains were read from a single sample in a study of T cell repertoires in ileal Crohn's disease. The assay was immunoSEQ multiplex PCR, and TCRdb's table has in-frame clones only and misses some. The data hold roughly 5,200 clones, with 80% to 90% observed a single time. The source material was ileal tissue. The receptors were gathered from an adult with Crohn's disease. CDR3s include the opening cysteine and the closing phenylalanine or tryptophan. A D gene is named only where the DNA matches it firmly. Clone size is stated in some rows and not others, as once, few, many or a class when expanded.

J gene: TRBJ2-1; clone size: once; D gene: NA; V gene: TRBV28; CDR3 DNA: TGTGCCAGCAAAAAGGGGGCCTACAATGAGCAGTTCTTC; CDR3 protein: CASKKGAYNEQFF
J gene: TRBJ1-6; clone size: few; D gene: TRBD1; V gene: TRBV9; CDR3 DNA: TGTGCCAGCAGCGTCCGGGACAGGAATTCACCCCTCCACTTT; CDR3 protein: CASSVRDRNSPLHF
J gene: TRBJ2-1; clone size: NA; D gene: TRBD1; V gene: TRBV4-3; CDR3 DNA: TGCGCCAGCAGCCAAGATGGGACAGGGGAACAGTTCTTC; CDR3 protein: CASSQDGTGEQFF
J gene: TRBJ1-1; clone size: NA; D gene: NA; V gene: TRBV19; CDR3 DNA: TGTGCCAGTAGTTCCCGAGCTGAAGCTTTCTTT; CDR3 protein: CASSSRAEAFF
J gene: TRBJ1-2; clone size: NA; D gene: TRBD1; V gene: TRBV2; CDR3 DNA: TGTGCCAGCAGAGCGCCCGCAGACAGGGGAGCAAACTATGGCTACACCTTC; CDR3 protein: CASRAPADRGANYGYTF
J gene: TRBJ2-3; clone size: NA; D gene: NA; V gene: TRBV4-1; CDR3 DNA: TGCGCCAGCAGCCAAGTTGGGATGAGACTGAACACAGATACGCAGTATTTT; CDR3 protein: CASSQVGMRLNTDTQYF
J gene: TRBJ2-1; clone size: NA; D gene: TRBD2; V gene: TRBV15; CDR3 DNA: TGTGCCACCAAGGGACTAGCTGGGAATGAGCAGTTCTTC; CDR3 protein: CATKGLAGNEQFF
J gene: TRBJ2-5; clone size: NA; D gene: NA; V gene: TRBV28; CDR3 DNA: TGTGCCAGCCTGTCGGTAAATCAAGAGACCCAGTACTTC; CDR3 protein: CASLSVNQETQYF
J gene: TRBJ1-3; clone size: NA; D gene: NA; V gene: TRBV7-9; CDR3 DNA: TGTGCCAGCAGCCTCGGATCGCTCTCCTCTGGAAACACCATATATTTT; CDR3 protein: CASSLGSLSSGNTIYF
J gene: TRBJ2-7; clone size: NA; D gene: TRBD1; V gene: TRBV5-5; CDR3 DNA: TGTGCCAGCAACAGGGGGCACTCCTACGAGCAGTACTTC; CDR3 protein: CASNRGHSYEQYF
J gene: TRBJ2-4; clone size: NA; D gene: NA; V gene: TRBV2; CDR3 DNA: TGTGCCAGCAGTGAGGAACAGGGAACGTTCATTCAGTACTTC; CDR3 protein: CASSEEQGTFIQYF
J gene: TRBJ1-5; clone size: NA; D gene: TRBD1; V gene: TRBV6-1; CDR3 DNA: TGTGCCAGCAGTGGTCAGAGGGACAGTTGGCATCAGCCCCAGCATTTT; CDR3 protein: CASSGQRDSWHQPQHF
J gene: TRBJ1-5; clone size: NA; D gene: NA; V gene: TRBV5-1; CDR3 DNA: TGCGCCAGCAGCTTGAGGCCGGGGGCCCGAGATCAGCCCCAGCATTTT; CDR3 protein: CASSLRPGARDQPQHF
J gene: TRBJ2-7; clone size: NA; D gene: TRBD2; V gene: TRBV27; CDR3 DNA: TGTGCCAGCAGTAGATCTAGCGGAACCTACGAGCAGTACTTC; CDR3 protein: CASSRSSGTYEQYF
J gene: TRBJ1-5; clone size: NA; D gene: NA; V gene: TRBV18; CDR3 DNA: TGTGCCAGCTCACCATCACTGGGAAATAGCAATCAGCCCCAGCATTTT; CDR3 protein: CASSPSLGNSNQPQHF
J gene: TRBJ1-1; clone size: NA; D gene: TRBD1; V gene: TRBV5-6; CDR3 DNA: TGTGCCAGCAGCCGTCCCGGGACAGGGTGGGGGATGAACACTGAAGCTTTCTTT; CDR3 protein: CASSRPGTGWGMNTEAFF
J gene: TRBJ1-3; clone size: NA; D gene: NA; V gene: TRBV7-2; CDR3 DNA: TGTGCCAGCAGCCCGGAACTTTACGGGGGGCGGACTGGAAACACCATATATTTT; CDR3 protein: CASSPELYGGRTGNTIYF
J gene: TRBJ2-7; clone size: NA; D gene: TRBD1; V gene: TRBV29-1; CDR3 DNA: TGCAGCGTTGTTCAGGGGGCCATAGACGAGCAGTACTTC; CDR3 protein: CSVVQGAIDEQYF
J gene: TRBJ2-2; clone size: NA; D gene: TRBD2; V gene: TRBV30; CDR3 DNA: TGTGCCTGGAAGGTGGGAGCGGGGACCGGGGAGCTGTTTTTT; CDR3 protein: CAWKVGAGTGELFF
J gene: TRBJ2-3; clone size: NA; D gene: TRBD2; V gene: TRBV6-1; CDR3 DNA: TGTGCCAGCAGTGAAGCGCGGGTAGCGGGGGGGCGGACAGATACGCAGTATTTT; CDR3 protein: CASSEARVAGGRTDTQYF
J gene: TRBJ1-2; clone size: NA; D gene: NA; V gene: TRBV6-1; CDR3 DNA: TGTGCCAGCAGACCGACAGGAACCTATGGCTACACCTTC; CDR3 protein: CASRPTGTYGYTF
J gene: TRBJ2-7; clone size: NA; D gene: NA; V gene: TRBV5-1; CDR3 DNA: TGCGCCAGCAGCTCGACAGAATACTACGAGCAGTACTTC; CDR3 protein: CASSSTEYYEQYF
J gene: TRBJ2-7; clone size: NA; D gene: TRBD2; V gene: TRBV7-9; CDR3 DNA: TGTGCCAGCAGCCTCCCGGGGGGGTTCCACGAGCAGTACTTC; CDR3 protein: CASSLPGGFHEQYF
J gene: TRBJ2-1; clone size: NA; D gene: NA; V gene: TRBV7-2; CDR3 DNA: TGTGCCAGCAGCTTAGACGGGGGAAGCTCCTACAATGAGCAGTTCTTC; CDR3 protein: CASSLDGGSSYNEQFF
J gene: TRBJ1-4; clone size: NA; D gene: TRBD1; V gene: TRBV19; CDR3 DNA: TGTGCCACTCGAGACAGGGGAACTAATGAAAAACTGTTTTTT; CDR3 protein: CATRDRGTNEKLFF
J gene: TRBJ2-5; clone size: NA; D gene: NA; V gene: TRBV11-2; CDR3 DNA: TGTGCCAGCAGCCCTGACAGTCAAGAGACCCAGTACTTC; CDR3 protein: CASSPDSQETQYF
J gene: TRBJ2-7; clone size: NA; D gene: NA; V gene: TRBV9; CDR3 DNA: TGTGCCAGCAGCGTAGACCGACGGGGGGAGCAGTACTTC; CDR3 protein: CASSVDRRGEQYF
J gene: TRBJ2-3; clone size: NA; D gene: TRBD2; V gene: TRBV30; CDR3 DNA: TGTGCCTGGAGTACCGGGACTAGCGGGGGAAAAGATACGCAGTATTTT; CDR3 protein: CAWSTGTSGGKDTQYF
J gene: TRBJ1-2; clone size: NA; D gene: NA; V gene: TRBV5-1; CDR3 DNA: TGCGCCAGCAGCTGGAACAGTAATAACTATGGCTACACCTTC; CDR3 protein: CASSWNSNNYGYTF
J gene: TRBJ1-3; clone size: NA; D gene: NA; V gene: TRBV18; CDR3 DNA: TGTGCCAGCTCGTATGCCGGGAAAACTGGAAACACCATATATTTT; CDR3 protein: CASSYAGKTGNTIYF
J gene: TRBJ2-3; clone size: NA; D gene: TRBD1; V gene: TRBV7-3; CDR3 DNA: TGTGCCACCCACCCAGGGGGCTCGACTAGCACAGATACGCAGTATTTT; CDR3 protein: CATHPGGSTSTDTQYF
J gene: TRBJ2-1; clone size: NA; D gene: NA; V gene: TRBV11-2; CDR3 DNA: TGTGCCAGCAGCTCGAGGCTGAGCTCCTACAATGAGCAGTTCTTC; CDR3 protein: CASSSRLSSYNEQFF
J gene: TRBJ2-2; clone size: NA; D gene: TRBD2; V gene: TRBV27; CDR3 DNA: TGTGCCAGCAGTTTAAGACTAGCGGAGAGCACCGGGGAGCTGTTTTTT; CDR3 protein: CASSLRLAESTGELFF
J gene: TRBJ2-3; clone size: NA; D gene: TRBD1; V gene: TRBV29-1; CDR3 DNA: TGCAGCGTTATGACAGGGGCGATGAACACAGATACGCAGTATTTT; CDR3 protein: CSVMTGAMNTDTQYF
J gene: TRBJ2-4; clone size: NA; D gene: NA; V gene: TRBV20-1; CDR3 DNA: TGCAGTGCTAGAGATCAAAACATTCAGTACTTC; CDR3 protein: CSARDQNIQYF
J gene: TRBJ2-3; clone size: NA; D gene: NA; V gene: TRBV5-1; CDR3 DNA: TGCGCCAGCGGGACCTTAGTGGGGTCTAGCACAGATACGCAGTATTTT; CDR3 protein: CASGTLVGSSTDTQYF
J gene: TRBJ1-2; clone size: NA; D gene: NA; V gene: TRBV2; CDR3 DNA: TGTGCCAGCAGTGAAGGAACCGGTGGGCGGTATGGCTACACCTTC; CDR3 protein: CASSEGTGGRYGYTF
J gene: TRBJ1-2; clone size: NA; D gene: NA; V gene: TRBV27; CDR3 DNA: TGTGCCAGCAGTAGAGGTGGGTTGGGCTATGGCTACACCTTC; CDR3 protein: CASSRGGLGYGYTF
J gene: TRBJ1-2; clone size: NA; D gene: TRBD1; V gene: TRBV4-2; CDR3 DNA: TGTGCCAGCAGCCACCAACAAGGCAGGGGGGTTGACTATGGCTACACCTTC; CDR3 protein: CASSHQQGRGVDYGYTF
J gene: TRBJ2-2; clone size: NA; D gene: NA; V gene: TRBV10-3; CDR3 DNA: TGTGCCATCACAGGACAACTTGGCGGGGAGCTGTTTTTT; CDR3 protein: CAITGQLGGELFF
J gene: TRBJ2-3; clone size: once; D gene: NA; V gene: TRBV9; CDR3 DNA: TGTGCCAGCAGCGATCTAGCGACTAGCACAGATACGCAGTATTTT; CDR3 protein: CASSDLATSTDTQYF
J gene: TRBJ2-3; clone size: NA; D gene: TRBD1; V gene: TRBV2; CDR3 DNA: TGTGCCAGCAGAGGACAGGGGGGGCTCACAGATACGCAGTATTTT; CDR3 protein: CASRGQGGLTDTQYF